These 3 T cell receptor beta chains share one sample of origin, sequenced in a study of Ad26.COV2.S vaccination and SARS-CoV-2 variants. This sample's treatment: 19 received Ad26.COV2.S at low or high dose, single or two shots; several received placebo; per-sample allocation not given. Repertoires come from day 63 after the first vaccine or placebo injection. Generated by immunoSEQ multiplex PCR, the TCRdb table keeps only in-frame clones and is missing some. The sample shows 380,000 or so clones, 83% of them seen only once. Sequenced here: peripheral blood, sampled in a trial of Ad26.COV2.S vaccine versus placebo. The receptor source for this set is a person between 18 and 59 years old who received the Ad26.COV2.S COVID-19 vaccine or a placebo.

The CDR3 reads CASSPGQGLYSPLHF. The CDR3 DNA follows: TGTGCCAGCAGCCCGGGACAGGGGCTTTATTCACCCCTCCACTTT. This rearrangement joins TRBV7-2 to TRBJ1-6; 10 nucleotides line up with TRBD1. V shed 5 bases, J shed 8 bases, and the junction held 6 bases outside the gene matches. The CDR3 has 15 residues. Germline assignment: CDR1 SGHTA and CDR2 FQGNSA.

The chain links TRBV7-9 to TRBJ2-3, with a weak D call TRBD2 (5 bases). Between the trimmed V and J ends, which lost 5 bases and 4 bases, there was a span of 10 bases. The CDR3 length is 13 residues. In germline, CDR1 is SEHNR, CDR2 FQNEAQ (reference sequence). The CDR3 protein is CASSLGAADTQYF. CDR3 in DNA: TGTGCCAGCAGCCTGGGAGCGGCAGATACGCAGTATTTT.

CDR3 region: CASSRPQGGSYGYTF. The DNA of the CDR3 is TGTGCCAGCAGTCGTCCCCAGGGGGGTAGCTATGGCTACACCTTC. The chain joins TRBV6-5 to TRBJ1-2; the match to TRBD1 covers 7 bases. V lost 5 bases, J lost 4 bases, and 10 bases stayed unmatched. The CDR3 runs 15 residues. Per germline, CDR1 MNHEY and CDR2 SVGAGI.